These T cell receptor beta chains were read from a single sample in a study of cytomegalovirus exposure and HLA in healthy donors. Libraries were prepared by immunoSEQ multiplex PCR; TCRdb keeps only in-frame clonotypes and omits some of them. The sample holds about 180,000 clones, approximately 80% seen once. Sequencing was done on a sample of PBMCs. These receptors were collected from a man in his sixties in good health and CMV-seronegative. Each CDR3 is given with its conserved first and last residue. The D gene is left open where the match is weak. The size field is filled for only some rows; it gives once, few, many or a size class.

clone size | J gene | V gene | D gene | CDR3 protein | CDR3 DNA
. | TRBJ2-5 | TRBV4-2 | TRBD2 | CASSQVAGGEETQYF | TGTGCCAGCAGCCAAGTTGCGGGAGGCGAGGAGACCCAGTACTTC
. | TRBJ2-6 | TRBV21-1 | . | CASSKAGRDRGSGANVLTF | TGTGCCAGCAGCAAAGCCGGTCGGGACAGGGGTTCCGGGGCCAACGTCCTGACTTTC
few | TRBJ1-2 | TRBV7-9 | . | CSSSLDLRGYGYTF | TGTTCCAGCAGCTTAGACCTCAGGGGTTATGGCTACACCTTC
. | TRBJ1-2 | TRBV7-7 | . | CASSRSRAQLFGGYTF | TGTGCTAGCAGCCGTTCACGAGCCCAATTATTCGGTGGCTACACCTTC
. | TRBJ1-3 | TRBV5-6 | . | CASNLTGWAGNTIYF | TGTGCCAGCAACCTTACAGGGTGGGCTGGAAACACCATATATTTT
once | TRBJ2-3 | TRBV7-3 | TRBD2 | CASSLVPLTSGGAVVTDTQYF | TGTGCCAGCAGCTTAGTCCCCCTCACTAGCGGGGGGGCCGTCGTTACAGATACGCAGTATTTT
. | TRBJ2-2 | TRBV28 | TRBD2 | CASYHGGTGELFF | TGTGCCAGCTACCACGGGGGGACCGGGGAGCTGTTTTTT
. | TRBJ1-2 | TRBV6-1 | . | CAASVSYGYTF | TGTGCCGCCAGCGTTAGCTATGGCTACACCTTC
. | TRBJ2-7 | TRBV4-1 | . | CASSQSPSSYEQYF | TGCGCCAGCAGCCAAAGCCCGAGTTCCTACGAGCAGTACTTC
once | TRBJ2-3 | TRBV6-5 | TRBD2 | CASKDAGGLGTQYF | TGTGCCAGCAAGGATGCGGGGGGGCTGGGTACGCAGTATTTT
. | TRBJ2-1 | TRBV7-9 | TRBD2 | CASSLSLADREQFF | TGTGCCAGCAGCTTATCGCTAGCGGACCGTGAGCAGTTCTTC
few | TRBJ2-7 | TRBV29-1 | TRBD2 | CSVEAPSSGRGYEQYF | TGCAGCGTTGAAGCCCCCTCTAGCGGGAGAGGGTACGAGCAGTACTTC
. | TRBJ2-2 | TRBV19 | . | CASRNEIEQGETGELFF | TGTGCCAGTAGAAATGAGATCGAACAGGGTGAAACCGGGGAGCTGTTTTTT
. | TRBJ2-3 | TRBV19 | . | CASSIKGTTDTQYF | TGTGCCAGTAGTATTAAGGGGACAACGGATACGCAGTATTTT
. | TRBJ2-1 | TRBV6-1 | TRBD2 | CASGSTSGLYNEQFF | TGTGCCAGCGGGTCCACTAGCGGGCTATACAATGAGCAGTTCTTC
. | TRBJ1-6 | TRBV5-8 | TRBD1 | CASSWTGGTYNSPLHF | TGTGCCAGCAGCTGGACAGGGGGCACCTATAATTCACCCCTCCACTTT
. | TRBJ2-2 | TRBV11-2 | . | CASSAWGQNTGELFF | TGTGCCAGCAGCGCATGGGGACAGAACACCGGGGAGCTGTTTTTT
. | TRBJ2-2 | TRBV19 | TRBD2 | CASSPGLAGAGRRGELFF | TGTGCCAGTAGCCCAGGACTAGCGGGAGCGGGTAGAAGGGGGGAGCTGTTTTTT
. | TRBJ2-3 | TRBV7-3 | . | CASSLIGTDTQYF | TGTGCCAGCAGCTTAATCGGCACAGATACGCAGTATTTT
. | TRBJ2-7 | TRBV2 | . | CASSENSNYEQYF | TGTGCCAGCAGTGAAAACTCAAACTACGAGCAGTACTTC
once | TRBJ2-5 | TRBV5-4 | . | CASSRGGGQVETQYF | TGTGCCAGCAGCCGAGGGGGGGGCCAGGTAGAGACCCAGTACTTC
. | TRBJ2-3 | TRBV5-1 | TRBD2 | CASSPKGLAAPSSTDTQYF | TGCGCCAGCAGCCCGAAGGGCCTAGCGGCCCCCTCTAGCACAGATACGCAGTATTTT
. | TRBJ1-3 | TRBV7-9 | . | CASSSFDISSGNTIYF | TGTGCCAGCAGCTCCTTCGACATTAGCTCTGGAAACACCATATATTTT
. | TRBJ2-7 | TRBV29-1 | TRBD1 | CSVAFTGGASHEQYF | TGCAGCGTTGCGTTTACAGGGGGCGCTTCCCACGAGCAGTACTTC
. | TRBJ1-4 | TRBV7-4 | . | CASSPDRVEKLFF | TGTGCCAGCAGCCCGGACAGAGTTGAAAAACTGTTTTTT
few | TRBJ1-5 | TRBV27 | . | CASRTPGTQGQPQNF | TGTGCCAGCAGGACACCCGGGACGCAGGGGCAGCCCCAGAATTTT
. | TRBJ1-1 | TRBV2 | TRBD1 | CASMGTGAYTEAFF | TGTGCCAGCATGGGGACAGGGGCGTACACTGAAGCTTTCTTT
. | TRBJ1-2 | TRBV19 | . | CASSSSGSYGYTF | TGTGCCAGTAGCTCGTCCGGGAGCTATGGCTACACCTTC
once | TRBJ2-5 | TRBV19 | TRBD1 | CASRDREETQYF | TGTGCCAGCAGGGACAGGGAAGAGACCCAGTACTTC
. | TRBJ1-5 | TRBV7-8 | . | CASSPLRVRGGNQPQNF | TGTGCCAGCAGCCCCCTAAGGGTAAGGGGCGGCAATCAGCCCCAGAATTTT
. | TRBJ2-7 | TRBV2 | TRBD2 | CASSGTSGRKISYEQYF | TGTGCCAGCAGCGGGACTAGCGGGAGAAAAATCTCCTACGAGCAGTACTTC
. | TRBJ2-3 | TRBV12-5 | . | CASGGANTDTQYF | TGTGCTAGTGGGGGGGCAAACACAGATACGCAGTATTTT
. | TRBJ1-2 | TRBV19 | . | CASRDPGQYYGYTF | TGTGCCAGCCGAGATCCGGGACAATACTATGGCTACACCTTC
many | TRBJ1-2 | TRBV5-4 | . | CASSLQGAYTF | TGTGCCAGCAGCTTACAGGGTGCCTACACCTTC
. | TRBJ1-3 | TRBV6-5 | . | CASTQGAGGNTIYF | TGTGCCAGCACCCAGGGCGCGGGGGGAAACACCATATATTTT
. | TRBJ1-2 | TRBV5-4 | . | CASSLAIGAQNYGYTF | TGTGCCAGCAGCTTGGCCATTGGGGCGCAAAACTATGGCTACACCTTC
few | TRBJ2-3 | TRBV6-5 | TRBD2 | CASSYSRAGDDTQYF | TGTGCCAGCAGTTACTCGCGCGCGGGAGATGATACGCAGTATTTT
. | TRBJ2-7 | TRBV2 | . | CASSRDSYEQYF | TGTGCCAGCAGTCGGGACTCCTACGAGCAGTACTTC
. | TRBJ1-2 | TRBV6-5 | . | CASSYSQGGYTF | TGTGCCAGCAGTTACTCTCAGGGGGGCTACACCTTC
. | TRBJ1-2 | TRBV15 | TRBD1 | CATSRDRADRAGYTF | TGTGCCACCAGCAGAGATCGGGCGGACAGGGCTGGCTACACCTTC
. | TRBJ2-2 | TRBV11-2 | . | CASSAGRGTGELFF | TGTGCCAGCAGTGCTGGGAGGGGGACCGGGGAGCTGTTTTTT
. | TRBJ2-7 | TRBV5-5 | TRBD1 | CASSSGQGYEQYF | TGTGCCAGCAGCTCAGGACAGGGGTACGAGCAGTACTTC
once | TRBJ2-3 | TRBV4-1 | TRBD1 | CASSQETGGVADTQYF | TGCGCCAGCAGCCAAGAGACAGGGGGCGTGGCAGATACGCAGTATTTT
. | TRBJ1-1 | TRBV28 | . | CASSLRGNTEAFF | TGTGCCAGCAGTTTGCGGGGTAACACTGAAGCTTTCTTT
once | TRBJ1-2 | TRBV7-9 | TRBD1 | CASSATGLGYGYTF | TGTGCCAGCAGCGCGACAGGGCTTGGTTATGGCTACACCTTC
. | TRBJ2-7 | TRBV28 | TRBD1 | CASSLRGQLYEQYF | TGTGCCAGCAGTTTACGGGGACAGCTCTACGAGCAGTACTTC
. | TRBJ2-7 | TRBV6-5 | . | CASGRTGTYEQYF | TGTGCCAGCGGGAGGACAGGTACCTACGAGCAGTACTTC
. | TRBJ2-7 | TRBV6-6 | . | CASSYSQGLSYEQYF | TGTGCCAGCAGTTACTCACAGGGCCTGTCCTACGAGCAGTACTTC
. | TRBJ2-2 | TRBV18 | . | CASSPLTGLNTGELFF | TGTGCCAGCTCACCACTCACAGGGTTAAACACCGGGGAGCTGTTTTTT
. | TRBJ1-4 | TRBV2 | . | CASRTELTGLNEKLFF | TGTGCCAGCAGGACCGAGCTGACAGGCCTTAATGAAAAACTGTTTTTT
. | TRBJ1-2 | TRBV5-1 | TRBD1 | CASSIRDRDGYTF | TGCGCCAGCAGCATACGGGACAGGGATGGCTACACCTTC
. | TRBJ2-1 | TRBV18 | . | CVSSPQGVSYNEQFF | TGTGTCAGCTCACCACAAGGGGTTTCCTACAATGAGCAGTTCTTC
. | TRBJ1-1 | TRBV5-6 | TRBD1 | CASSKRTGWNTEAFF | TGTGCCAGCAGCAAGAGGACAGGGTGGAACACTGAAGCTTTCTTT
. | TRBJ2-2 | TRBV9 | TRBD1 | CASSGRQGNTGELFF | TGTGCCAGCAGCGGGAGACAGGGTAACACCGGGGAGCTGTTTTTT
. | TRBJ2-1 | TRBV13 | TRBD2 | CASSTSGGFYNEQFF | TGTGCCAGCAGCACTAGCGGGGGTTTTTACAATGAGCAGTTCTTC
. | TRBJ1-6 | TRBV6-1 | . | CASSVQAYNSPLHF | TGTGCCAGCAGTGTCCAGGCCTATAATTCACCCCTCCACTTT